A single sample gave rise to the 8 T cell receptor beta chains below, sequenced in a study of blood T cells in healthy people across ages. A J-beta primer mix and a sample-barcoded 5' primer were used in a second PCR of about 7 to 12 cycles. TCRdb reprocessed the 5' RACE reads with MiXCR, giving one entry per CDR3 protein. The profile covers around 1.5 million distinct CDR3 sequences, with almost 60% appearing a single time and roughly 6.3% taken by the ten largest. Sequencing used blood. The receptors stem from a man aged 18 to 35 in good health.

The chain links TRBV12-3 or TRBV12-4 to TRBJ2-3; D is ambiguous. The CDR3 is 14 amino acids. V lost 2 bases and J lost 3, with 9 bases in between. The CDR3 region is CASSLWLGTDTQYF. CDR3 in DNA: TGTGCCAGCAGTTTATGGTTAGGGACAGATACGCAGTATTTT.

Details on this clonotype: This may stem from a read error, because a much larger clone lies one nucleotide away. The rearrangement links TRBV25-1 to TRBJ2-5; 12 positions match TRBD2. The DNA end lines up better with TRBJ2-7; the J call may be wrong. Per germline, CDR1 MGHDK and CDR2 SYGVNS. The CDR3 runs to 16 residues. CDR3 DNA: TGTGCCGGCAGGGGACTAGCGGGTCAATTAGGTGTCGAGCAGTACTTC. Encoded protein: CAGRGLAGQLGVEQYF.

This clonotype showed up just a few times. The CDR3 region is CASSVDTVSTDTQYF. The CDR3, as DNA: TGTGCCAGCAGCGTAGACACGGTGTCCACAGATACGCAGTATTTT. This chain links TRBV9 with TRBJ2-3; D not certain. The CDR3 runs to 15 residues. The germline CDR1 and CDR2 sequences are SGDLS and YYNGEE. V was pared by 0 bases and J by 2 bases, with 10 bases between. Complete variable domain (other parts from reference TRBV9 and TRBJ2-3): DSGVTQTPKHLITATGQRVTLRCSPRSGDLSVYWYQQSLDQGLQFLIQYYNGEERAKGNILERFSAQQFPDLHSELNLSSLELGDSALYFCASSVDTVSTDTQYFGPGTRLTVL.

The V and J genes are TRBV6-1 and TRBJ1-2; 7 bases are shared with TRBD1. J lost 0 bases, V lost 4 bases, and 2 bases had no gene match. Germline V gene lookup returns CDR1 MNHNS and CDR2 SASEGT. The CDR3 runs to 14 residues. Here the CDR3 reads CASSAGTANYGYTF. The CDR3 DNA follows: TGTGCCAGCAGTGCCGGGACAGCTAACTATGGCTACACCTTC.

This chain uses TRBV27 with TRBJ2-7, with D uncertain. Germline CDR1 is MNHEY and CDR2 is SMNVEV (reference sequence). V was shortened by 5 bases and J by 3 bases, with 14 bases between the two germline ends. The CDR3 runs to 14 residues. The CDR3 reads CASSSREVLYEQYF. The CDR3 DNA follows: TGTGCCAGCAGTAGCAGAGAAGTTCTCTACGAGCAGTACTTC.

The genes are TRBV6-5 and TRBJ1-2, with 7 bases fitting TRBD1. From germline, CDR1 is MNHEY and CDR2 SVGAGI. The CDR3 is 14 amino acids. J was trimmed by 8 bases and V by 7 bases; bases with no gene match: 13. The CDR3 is CASTVVGGAEGYTF. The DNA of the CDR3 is TGTGCCAGCACCGTAGTAGGGGGCGCGGAGGGCTACACCTTC.

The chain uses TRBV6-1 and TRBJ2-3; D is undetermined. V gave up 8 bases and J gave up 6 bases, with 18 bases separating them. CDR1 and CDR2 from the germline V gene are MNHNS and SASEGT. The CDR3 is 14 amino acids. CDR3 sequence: CASHEPPGWDTQYF. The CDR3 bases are TGTGCCAGCCACGAACCCCCGGGTTGGGATACGCAGTATTTT.

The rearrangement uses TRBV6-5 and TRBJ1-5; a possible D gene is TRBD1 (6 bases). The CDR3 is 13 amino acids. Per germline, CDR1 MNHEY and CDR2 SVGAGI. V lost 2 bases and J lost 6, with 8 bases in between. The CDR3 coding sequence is TGTGCCAGCAGTTACAGGGGGAGTCAGCCCCAGCATTTT. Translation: CASSYRGSQPQHF.